The 31 T cell receptor beta chains below come from one sample, sequenced in a study of blood T cell repertoires in COVID-19. Sequencing used immunoSEQ multiplex PCR; TCRdb keeps in-frame clones, though not all of them. This table holds 150,000 to 200,000 clones, approximately 87% found once. Source material: peripheral blood. The source is a man aged 35-49 years with active or convalescent COVID-19.

This clone has a handful of counts. The rearrangement links TRBV28 to TRBJ1-1, with a tentative D call TRBD1 (5 bases). CDR1 MDHEN and CDR2 SYDVKM come from the germline V gene. V was cut by 6 bases and J by 1 base, with 6 bases left in between. The length of the CDR3 is 12 residues. The CDR3 DNA reads as TGTGCCAGCAGGGACACGAACACTGAAGCTTTCTTT. It encodes CASRDTNTEAFF.

This chain connects TRBV5-4 to TRBJ1-2, with D possibly TRBD1 on 5 matching bases. The germline V gene encodes CDR1 SGHNT and CDR2 YYREEE (reference sequence). V dropped 0 bases and J dropped 2 bases, with 8 bases sitting between them. The CDR3 is made up of 14 amino acids. In DNA, the CDR3 is TGTGCCAGCAGCTTGGATCCAGGGAACTATGGCTACACCTTC. Its translation: CASSLDPGNYGYTF.

V is TRBV4-1 and J is TRBJ2-1; D may be TRBD1 (5 bases). The germline CDR1 and CDR2 sequences are MGHRA and YSYEKL. This CDR3 spans 17 amino acids. Trimming left V 1 base short and J 0 bases short, with 13 bases between. CDR3 nucleotide sequence: TGCGCCAGCAGCCAAGTTTCAGGGTCCAGCTCCTACAATGAGCAGTTCTTC. This gives the protein CASSQVSGSSSYNEQFF.

The chain carries TRBV6-2 or TRBV6-3 and TRBJ1-5; TRBD1 agrees at 7 bases. Looked up from germline, CDR1 is MNHEY and CDR2 is SVGEGT. This CDR3 region has 14 residues. J lost 5 bases, V lost 5 bases, and 6 bases had no gene match. DNA for the CDR3: TGTGCCAGCAGTAAAGGGACAGCGTATCAGCCCCAGCATTTT. Translated, it gives CASSKGTAYQPQHF.

The rearrangement joins TRBV2 to TRBJ2-3, with 8 bases lining up with TRBD1. Germline values: CDR1 SNHLY, CDR2 FYNNEI. The CDR3 loop spans 14 amino acids. V lost 10 bases to trimming and J lost 2 bases; unmatched junction nucleotides: 8. Here the CDR3 reads CATRTGSPTDTQYF. Here the CDR3 DNA reads TGTGCCACTCGGACAGGGTCCCCCACAGATACGCAGTATTTT.

The chain employs TRBV3-1 (or the pseudogene TRBV3-2) and TRBJ2-3; 7 bases agree with TRBD1. The CDR3 is 17 amino acids. CDR1 LGHDT and CDR2 YNNKEL come from the germline V gene (reference sequence). The V gene end was trimmed by 1 base and the J gene end by 1 base; junction bases not matched to a gene: 8. The CDR3 loop reads CASSQVYSQGGTDTQYF. DNA of the CDR3: TGTGCCAGCAGCCAAGTATATAGCCAGGGGGGCACAGATACGCAGTATTTT.

This rearrangement joins TRBV18 to TRBJ2-7; D unresolved. Germline-derived CDR1 and CDR2 are KGHSH and LQKENI. Trimming left V 1 base short and J 2 bases short, with 6 bases between. This CDR3 region has 13 residues. This chain's CDR3 is CASSPLGTYEQYF. The CDR3, as DNA: TGTGCCAGCTCACCACTCGGTACCTACGAGCAGTACTTC.

The chain links TRBV4-1 to TRBJ2-7; D remains ambiguous. V lost 1 base and J 1 base, leaving 8 bases between the germline ends. Germline CDR1 and CDR2: MGHRA and YSYEKL. This CDR3 has 14 amino acids. The CDR3 DNA sequence: TGCGCCAGCAGCCAAGGGTACAGATCCTACGAGCAGTACTTC. This encodes CASSQGYRSYEQYF.

The genes are TRBV2 and TRBJ2-5, with 11 bases aligning to TRBD1. The CDR3 spans 15 residues. With 5 bases clipped from V and 2 bases from J, the junction kept 4 bases outside the gene matches. Looked up from germline, CDR1 is SNHLY and CDR2 is FYNNEI. DNA for the CDR3: TGTGCCAGCAGTACCCGGGACAGGGGGCAAGAGACCCAGTACTTC. It specifies CASSTRDRGQETQYF.

Here the CDR3 reads CASSYSEENTEAFF. The CDR3 DNA is TGTGCCAGCAGTTACTCTGAGGAGAACACTGAAGCTTTCTTT. The chain couples TRBV6-6 to TRBJ1-1; D gene ambiguous. This CDR3 spans 14 amino acids. Trimming pared 0 bases from V and 1 base from J, leaving 6 bases between. From germline, CDR1 is MNHNY and CDR2 SVGAGI (reference sequence).

The rearrangement uses TRBV12-5 and TRBJ2-6, with D perhaps TRBD2 (6 bases). Trimming stripped 0 bases from V and 3 bases from J, with 12 bases between. The CDR3 extends over 17 amino acids. Germline lookup yields CDR1 LGHNT and CDR2 FRNRAP. CDR3 in amino acids: CASGLVVMEGGANVLTF. For the CDR3, the DNA is TGTGCTAGTGGTTTGGTAGTAATGGAGGGTGGGGCCAACGTCCTGACTTTC. Based on the CDR3 plus reference TRBV12-5 and TRBJ2-6, the full variable domain is DARVTQTPRHKVTEMGQEVTMRCQPILGHNTVFWYRQTMMQGLELLAYFRNRAPLDDSGMPKDRFSAEMPDATLATLKIQPSEPRDSAVYFCASGLVVMEGGANVLTFGAGSRLTVL.

CDR3 sequence reads: CASGYREANYGYTF. CDR3 in DNA: TGTGCCAGTGGGTATCGCGAGGCTAACTATGGCTACACCTTC. The genes are TRBV19 and TRBJ1-2; D unresolved. V was pared by 8 bases and J by 0 bases, with 13 bases between. The germline gives CDR1 LNHDA, CDR2 SQIVND (reference sequence). The CDR3 is 14 amino acids.

V gene TRBV11-2 combines with J gene TRBJ1-6, with 9 bases identical to TRBD1. Germline CDR1 reads SGHAT; CDR2 reads FQNNGV. V lost 3 bases, J lost 8 bases, and 2 bases stayed unmatched. This CDR3 contains 14 residues. In DNA form, the CDR3 reads TGTGCCAGCAGCTTCACAGGGGGCGATTCACCCCTCCACTTT. Encoded protein: CASSFTGGDSPLHF.

The V call is TRBV6-5, the J call TRBJ1-4, with D perhaps matching TRBD1 (6 bases). Germline V gene lookup returns CDR1 MNHEY and CDR2 SVGAGI. V was trimmed by 2 bases and J by 2 bases, leaving 9 bases between them. The CDR3 runs 15 residues. The DNA for the CDR3 is TGTGCCAGCAGTTACGCCAGGGGTACTAATGAAAAACTGTTTTTT. It yields the protein CASSYARGTNEKLFF.

The chain couples TRBV14 to TRBJ2-3; 10 positions agree with TRBD2. The germline gives CDR1 SGHDN, CDR2 FVKESK. V lost 4 bases and J lost 0; bases outside the gene matches: 10. CDR3 length equals 18 residues. DNA of the CDR3: TGTGCCAGCAGCCGCAGGAGACTAGCGGGTCCTAGCACAGATACGCAGTATTTT. As protein: CASSRRRLAGPSTDTQYF.

This clone showed up just a few times. V is TRBV5-1 and J is TRBJ2-5; 10 nucleotides align to TRBD1. The trim removed 4 bases at V and 6 bases at J, leaving 6 bases unmatched. Germline V gene data show CDR1 as SGHRS and CDR2 as YFSETQ. The CDR3 consists of 14 residues. CDR3 DNA: TGCGCCAGCAGCGCCTGGGACAGGGGAAAGACCCAGTACTTC. It encodes CASSAWDRGKTQYF.

This chain uses TRBV18 with TRBJ2-3; 9 positions agree with TRBD1. The CDR3 spans 15 residues. CDR1 and CDR2 (germline): KGHSH, LQKENI. V shed 3 bases, J shed 6 bases, and the junction held 7 bases outside the gene matches. CDR3 sequence: CASSPGQGLADTQYF. CDR3 in DNA: TGTGCCAGCTCACCGGGACAGGGATTGGCGGATACGCAGTATTTT. Full variable domain (outside the CDR3, taken from reference TRBV18 and TRBJ2-3): NAGVMQNPRHLVRRRGQEARLRCSPMKGHSHVYWYRQLPEEGLKFMVYLQKENIIDESGMPKERFSAEFPKEGPSILRIQQVVRGDSAAYFCASSPGQGLADTQYFGPGTRLTVL.

The genes are TRBV27 and TRBJ2-1; TRBD1 matches at 9 bases. This CDR3 is 13 amino acids long. Germline values: CDR1 MNHEY, CDR2 SMNVEV (reference sequence). V shed 2 bases, J shed 9 bases, and the junction held 2 bases outside the gene matches. CDR3 sequence reads: CASSLGQGSEQFF. The CDR3 DNA reads TGTGCCAGCAGTTTAGGACAGGGGAGTGAGCAGTTCTTC.

As for this clone: The junction differs from germline at one of its ends, possibly a read error. V and J are TRBV18 and TRBJ1-4, with 7 nucleotides matching TRBD1. Per germline, CDR1 KGHSH and CDR2 LQKENI. The CDR3 is 15 residues long. The CDR3 protein is CASSKGGQPNEKLFF. The CDR3 coding sequence is TGTGCCAGCTCAAAGGGGGGACAGCCGAATGAGAAACTGTTTTTT.

The CDR3 sequence is CASSPGLSGTYEQYF. CDR3 nucleotides: TGTGCCAGCTCACCAGGCCTGAGCGGTACCTACGAGCAGTACTTC. The gene calls are TRBV18 and TRBJ2-7, with a possible D match to TRBD2 (5 bases). In germline, CDR1 is KGHSH, CDR2 LQKENI. V shed 2 bases and J shed 2 bases, with 13 bases lying between them. CDR3 length: 15 residues.

Only a few counts were recorded for this clone. This chain uses TRBV27 with TRBJ2-5; 10 positions agree with TRBD1. Looked up from germline, CDR1 is MNHEY and CDR2 is SMNVEV (reference sequence). The CDR3 has 18 amino acids. V trimming: 5 bases; J trimming: 4 bases; junction bases outside the gene matches: 16. The CDR3 sequence: CASSPGDRGIGGRETQYF. CDR3 bases: TGTGCCAGCAGTCCGGGGGACAGGGGAATTGGAGGGCGAGAGACCCAGTACTTC.

The V and J genes are TRBV19 and TRBJ2-3; D is perhaps TRBD1 (6 bases). Germline CDR1 LNHDA, CDR2 SQIVND (reference sequence). V lost 1 base and J lost 0, with 11 bases in between. The length of the CDR3 is 16 residues. The CDR3 bases are TGTGCCAGTAGTATAGGATTGGGGGCTAGCACAGATACGCAGTATTTT. Translating it yields CASSIGLGASTDTQYF.

The chain joins TRBV6-2 or TRBV6-3 to TRBJ1-6, with a weak D call TRBD1 (6 bases). The germline V and J ends were trimmed by 4 bases and 9 bases, with 19 bases remaining between them. The CDR3 is made up of 16 amino acids. Germline CDR1 MNHEY, CDR2 SVGEGT. This CDR3 reads CASSSLQQGAVSPLHF. CDR3 sequence (DNA): TGTGCCAGCAGTTCTCTACAACAGGGAGCCGTTTCACCCCTCCACTTT.

This chain joins TRBV10-3 and TRBJ2-1; the D gene is possibly TRBD2 (6 bases). CDR1 ENHRY and CDR2 SYGVKD come from the germline V gene. V lost 8 bases and J 1 base, leaving 9 bases between the germline ends. CDR3 length: 13 residues. In DNA form, the CDR3 reads TGTGCCATCGGGGGGACGTCCTACAATGAGCAGTTCTTC. It specifies CAIGGTSYNEQFF.

The V and J genes are TRBV30 and TRBJ2-7, with TRBD1 as a possible D gene (5 bases). Germline-derived CDR1 and CDR2 are GTSNPN and SVGIG (reference sequence). The CDR3 contains 14 residues. V lost 3 bases and J lost 0, with 12 bases in between. The CDR3 loop reads CAWRSGKGSYEQYF. The DNA of the CDR3 is TGTGCCTGGAGATCAGGGAAGGGCTCCTACGAGCAGTACTTC.

V and J are TRBV4-1 and TRBJ1-1; maybe TRBD1 (6 bases). The V end lost 1 base, the J end lost 5 bases, and 23 bases lay between the germline ends. CDR3 length: 18 residues. Germline-derived CDR1 and CDR2 are MGHRA and YSYEKL. The CDR3 region is CASSQGGYRDRERTEAFF. The CDR3 bases are TGCGCCAGCAGCCAAGGGGGTTACAGGGATCGAGAGAGGACTGAAGCTTTCTTT.

The chain uses TRBV2 and TRBJ2-7; D perhaps matches TRBD2 (6 bases). This CDR3 comprises 14 residues. V was pared by 8 bases and J by 5 bases, with 19 bases between. The germline V gene encodes CDR1 SNHLY and CDR2 FYNNEI. The CDR3 here is CASGRRQGGDEQYF. The DNA of the CDR3 is TGTGCCAGCGGGAGGCGCCAGGGCGGGGACGAGCAGTACTTC. The variable domain in full, with the rest retrieved from reference TRBV2 and TRBJ2-7, is EPEVTQTPSHQVTQMGQEVILRCVPISNHLYFYWYRQILGQKVEFLVSFYNNEISEKSEIFDDQFSVERPDGSNFTLKIRSTKLEDSAMYFCASGRRQGGDEQYFGPGTRLTVT.

V usage is TRBV4-1 and J usage is TRBJ1-2; no clear D. CDR3 size: 14 residues. Germline CDR1 is MGHRA and CDR2 is YSYEKL. V lost 1 base and J lost 7, with 13 bases in between. CDR3 protein: CASSQGGSGLGYTF. The CDR3 nucleotides read TGCGCCAGCAGCCAAGGAGGGTCCGGTCTTGGCTACACCTTC.

In its sample, this clone was seen once. The CDR3 nucleotides are TGTGCCAGCAGCCAGGCAGTCAACGGGGAGCTGTTTTTT. Residues: CASSQAVNGELFF. V is TRBV14 and J is TRBJ2-2; the D is unclear. Germline assignment: CDR1 SGHDN and CDR2 FVKESK. This CDR3 has 13 amino acids. The V end was cut by 3 bases, the J end by 7 bases, with 9 bases between.

The J gene is TRBJ1-1, the V gene TRBV13; D might be TRBD1 (6 bases). This CDR3 comprises 15 residues. With 5 bases removed from V and 0 bases from J, the gap between germline ends came to 13 bases. Germline assignment: CDR1 PRHDT and CDR2 FYEKMQ (reference sequence). The CDR3 nucleotides are TGTGCCAGCAGCCGAAGACAGGAGATGAACACTGAAGCTTTCTTT. It is translated as CASSRRQEMNTEAFF.

V gene TRBV4-1 combines with J gene TRBJ1-2, with a weak D call TRBD1 (5 bases). V was clipped by 0 bases and J by 0 bases, with 8 bases between them. Germline CDR1 is MGHRA and CDR2 is YSYEKL. The CDR3 extends over 15 amino acids. CDR3 DNA sequence: TGCGCCAGCAGCCAAGAGGACACCTCTAACTATGGCTACACCTTC. This gives the protein CASSQEDTSNYGYTF.